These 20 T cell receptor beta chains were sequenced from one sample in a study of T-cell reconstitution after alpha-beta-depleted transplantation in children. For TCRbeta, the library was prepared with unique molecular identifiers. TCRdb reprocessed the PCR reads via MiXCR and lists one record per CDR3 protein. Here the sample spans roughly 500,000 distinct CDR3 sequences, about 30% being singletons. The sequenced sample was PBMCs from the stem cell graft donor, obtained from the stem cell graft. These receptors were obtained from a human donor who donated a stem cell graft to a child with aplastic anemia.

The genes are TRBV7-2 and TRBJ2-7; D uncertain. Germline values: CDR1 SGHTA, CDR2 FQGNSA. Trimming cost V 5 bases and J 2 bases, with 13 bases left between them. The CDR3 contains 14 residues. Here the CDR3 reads CASSPVAGTYEQYF. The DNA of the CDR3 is TGTGCCAGCAGCCCCGTCGCAGGCACCTACGAGCAGTACTTC.

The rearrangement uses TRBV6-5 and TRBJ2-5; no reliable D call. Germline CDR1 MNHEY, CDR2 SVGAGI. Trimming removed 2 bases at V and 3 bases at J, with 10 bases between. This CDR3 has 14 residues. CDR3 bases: TGTGCCAGCAGTTACGGAGTGGCCGAAGAGACCCAGTACTTC. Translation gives CASSYGVAEETQYF.

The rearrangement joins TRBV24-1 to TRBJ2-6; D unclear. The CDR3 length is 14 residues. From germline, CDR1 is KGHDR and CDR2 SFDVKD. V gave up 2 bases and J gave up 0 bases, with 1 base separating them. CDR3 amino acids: CATSDSSGANVLTF. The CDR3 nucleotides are TGTGCCACCAGTGATTCCTCTGGGGCCAACGTCCTGACTTTC.

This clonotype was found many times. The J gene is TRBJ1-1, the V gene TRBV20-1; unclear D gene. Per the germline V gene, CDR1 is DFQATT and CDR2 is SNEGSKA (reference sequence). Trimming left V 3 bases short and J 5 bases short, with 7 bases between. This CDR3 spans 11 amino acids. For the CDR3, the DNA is TGCAGTGCTAGCCCGAGGACTGAAGCTTTCTTT. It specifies CSASPRTEAFF.

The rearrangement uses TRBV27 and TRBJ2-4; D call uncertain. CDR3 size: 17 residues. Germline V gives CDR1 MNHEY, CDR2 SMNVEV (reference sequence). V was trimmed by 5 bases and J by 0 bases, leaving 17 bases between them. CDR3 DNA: TGTGCCAGCAGTCGACCGGGTCACCCATTAGCCAAAAACATTCAGTACTTC. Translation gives CASSRPGHPLAKNIQYF.

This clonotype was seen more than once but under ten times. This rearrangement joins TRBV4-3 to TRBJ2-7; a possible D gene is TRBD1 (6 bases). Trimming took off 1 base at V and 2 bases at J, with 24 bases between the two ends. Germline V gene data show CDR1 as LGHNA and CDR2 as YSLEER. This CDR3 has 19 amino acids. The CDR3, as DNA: TGCGCCAGCAGCCAAGGGTTTTCTAGGACAGTCCCTATACCCTACGAGCAGTACGTC. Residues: CASSQGFSRTVPIPYEQYV.

The CDR3, as DNA: TGTGCCAGCAGTAGGGGCGCCGGGAGGAGCACAGATACGCAGTATTTT. This codes for CASSRGAGRSTDTQYF. The V call is TRBV12-3 or TRBV12-4, the J call TRBJ2-3; 7 bases align to TRBD2. The CDR3 covers 16 residues. Trimming cost V 5 bases and J 0 bases; bases outside gene matches: 8.

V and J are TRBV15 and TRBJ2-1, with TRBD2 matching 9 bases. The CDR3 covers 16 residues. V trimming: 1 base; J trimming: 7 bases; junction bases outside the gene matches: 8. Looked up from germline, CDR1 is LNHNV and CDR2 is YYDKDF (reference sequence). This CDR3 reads CATSRGISGSENEQFF. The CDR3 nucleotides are TGTGCCACCAGCAGAGGGATTAGCGGGAGTGAAAATGAGCAGTTCTTC.

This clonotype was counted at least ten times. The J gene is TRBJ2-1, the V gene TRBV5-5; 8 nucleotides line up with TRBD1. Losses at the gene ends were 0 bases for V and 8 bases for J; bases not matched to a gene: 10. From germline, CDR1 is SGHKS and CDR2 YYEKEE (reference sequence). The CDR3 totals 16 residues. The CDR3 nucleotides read TGTGCCAGCAGCTTGGCCGGGACAGGACCTAACCATGAGCAGTTCTTC. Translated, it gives CASSLAGTGPNHEQFF.

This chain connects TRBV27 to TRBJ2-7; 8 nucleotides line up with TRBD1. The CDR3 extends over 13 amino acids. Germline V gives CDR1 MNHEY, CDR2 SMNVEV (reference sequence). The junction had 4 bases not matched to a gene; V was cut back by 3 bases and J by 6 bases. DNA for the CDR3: TGTGCCAGCAGTTTGACAGGGGCATCCGAGCAGTACGTC. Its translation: CASSLTGASEQYV.

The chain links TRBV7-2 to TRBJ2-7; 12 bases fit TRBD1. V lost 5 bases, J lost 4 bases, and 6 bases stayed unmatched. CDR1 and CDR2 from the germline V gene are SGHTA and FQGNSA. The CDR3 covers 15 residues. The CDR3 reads CASSPGTGGIYEQYF. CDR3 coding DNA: TGTGCCAGCAGCCCAGGGACAGGGGGCATTTACGAGCAGTACTTC.

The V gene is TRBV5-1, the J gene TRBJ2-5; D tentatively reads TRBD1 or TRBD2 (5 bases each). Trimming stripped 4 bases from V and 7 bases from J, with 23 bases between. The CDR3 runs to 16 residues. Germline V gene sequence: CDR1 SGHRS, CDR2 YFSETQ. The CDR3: CASSVTGTETWGTQYF. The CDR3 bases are TGCGCCAGCAGCGTTACCGGGACGGAGACTTGGGGGACCCAGTACTTC. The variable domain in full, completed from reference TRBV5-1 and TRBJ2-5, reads KAGVTQTPRYLIKTRGQQVTLSCSPISGHRSVSWYQQTPGQGLQFLFEYFSETQRNKGNFPGRFSGRQFSNSRSEMNVSTLELGDSALYLCASSVTGTETWGTQYFGPGTRLLVL.

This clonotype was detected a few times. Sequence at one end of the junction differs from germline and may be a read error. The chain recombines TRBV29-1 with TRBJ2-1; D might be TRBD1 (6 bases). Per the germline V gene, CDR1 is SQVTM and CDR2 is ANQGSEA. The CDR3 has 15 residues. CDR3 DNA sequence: TGTAGCATTTTGACAACAGGGAAAACCTACAATGAGCAGTTCTTC. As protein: CSILTTGKTYNEQFF.

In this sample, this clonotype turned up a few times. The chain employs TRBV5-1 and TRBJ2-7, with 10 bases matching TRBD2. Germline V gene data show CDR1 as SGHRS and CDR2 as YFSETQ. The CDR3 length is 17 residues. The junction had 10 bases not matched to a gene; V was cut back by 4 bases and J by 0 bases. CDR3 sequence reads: CASSIGTSVRSSYEQYF. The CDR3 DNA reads TGCGCCAGCAGCATAGGGACTAGCGTTCGGAGCTCCTACGAGCAGTACTTC.

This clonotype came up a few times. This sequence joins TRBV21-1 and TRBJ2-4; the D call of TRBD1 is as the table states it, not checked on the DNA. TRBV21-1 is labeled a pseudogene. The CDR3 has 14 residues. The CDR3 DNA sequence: TGTGCCAGCAGCAAAGGGGCGACGATTCACATTCAGTACTTC. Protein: CASSKGATIHIQYF.

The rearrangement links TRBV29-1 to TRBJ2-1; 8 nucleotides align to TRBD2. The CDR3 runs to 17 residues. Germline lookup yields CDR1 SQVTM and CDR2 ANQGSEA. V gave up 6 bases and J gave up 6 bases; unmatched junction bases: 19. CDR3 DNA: TGCAGCGTCGCCTTAAGCGGGGGAGGGGTCAGAGTCAATGAGCAGTTCTTC. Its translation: CSVALSGGGVRVNEQFF.

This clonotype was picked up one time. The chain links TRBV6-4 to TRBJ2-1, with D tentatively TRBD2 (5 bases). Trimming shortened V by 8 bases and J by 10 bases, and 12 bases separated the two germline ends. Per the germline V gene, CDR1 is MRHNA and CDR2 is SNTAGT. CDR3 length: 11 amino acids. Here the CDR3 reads CASGEMGEQFF. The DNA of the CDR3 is TGTGCCAGCGGGGAGATGGGGGAGCAGTTCTTC.

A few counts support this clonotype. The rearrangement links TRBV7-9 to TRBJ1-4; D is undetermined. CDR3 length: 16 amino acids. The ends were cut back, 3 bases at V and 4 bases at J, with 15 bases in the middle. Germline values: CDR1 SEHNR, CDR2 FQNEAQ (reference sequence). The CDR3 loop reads CASSFRPTSSNEKLFF. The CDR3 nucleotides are TGTGCCAGCAGCTTCAGACCAACGAGTAGTAATGAAAAACTGTTTTTT.

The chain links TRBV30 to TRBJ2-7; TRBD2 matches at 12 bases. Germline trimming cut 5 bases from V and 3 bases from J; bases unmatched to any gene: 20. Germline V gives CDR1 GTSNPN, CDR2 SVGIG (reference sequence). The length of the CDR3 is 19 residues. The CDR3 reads CAWDRRMTSGSSVVYEQYF. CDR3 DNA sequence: TGTGCCTGGGACCGAAGGATGACTAGCGGGAGTTCCGTTGTCTACGAGCAGTACTTC.

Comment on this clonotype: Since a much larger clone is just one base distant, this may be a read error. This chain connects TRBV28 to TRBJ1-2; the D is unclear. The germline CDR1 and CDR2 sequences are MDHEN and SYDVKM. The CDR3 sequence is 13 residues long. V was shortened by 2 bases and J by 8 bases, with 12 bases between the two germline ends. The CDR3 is CASSLTLVEGYTF. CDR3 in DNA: TGTGCCAGCAGTTTAACGTTGGTAGAGGGCTACACCTTC.